This entry concerns a single TCR beta chain. These data belong to a study of brain T cells in children with intractable seizures. Trimming took off 1 base at V and 2 bases at J, with 8 bases between the two ends. The CDR3 totals 14 residues. Germline V lookup: CDR1 SEHNR, CDR2 FQNEAQ (reference sequence). The protocol was immunoSEQ multiplex PCR, while the TCRdb copy is restricted to in-frame clones and leaves out a portion. The sample carries 70,000 to 85,000 clones, around 90% recorded once. The clonotype was recovered from a girl aged 2-10 years with Rasmussen encephalitis and intractable seizures. The source material was peripheral blood, sampled at surgery. V gene TRBV7-9 combines with J gene TRBJ1-2; D is unclear. In DNA form, the CDR3 reads TGTGCCAGCAGCTTAGGAACATTAAACTATGGCTACACCTTC. Its protein is CASSLGTLNYGYTF.